This T cell receptor beta chain was found in a study of monozygotic twins with cystic fibrosis. Measured with immunoSEQ multiplex PCR; TCRdb has only the in-frame clones, and not every one. Of roughly 32,000 clones in the sample, nearly 98% are singletons; the top ten hold 0.15% to 0.2%. Germline V gives CDR1 MNHEY, CDR2 SVGAGI. The V and J ends lost 5 bases and 1 base respectively, with 11 bases between them. The CDR3 contains 14 residues. Study-wide points: Clonality was generally low (median roughly 0.009), higher in the most severe patients.

Note on this clone: Its antigen is undetermined.

V is TRBV6-5 and J is TRBJ1-1, with D uncertain. Sequenced input: blood. This sequence was found in a girl aged 2 to 10 with cystic fibrosis. In DNA, the CDR3 is TGTGCCAGCAGTCCCTCTAGGTCGAACACTGAAGCTTTCTTT. This gives the protein CASSPSRSNTEAFF.